This is a list of T cell receptor beta chains from one sample in a study of T cells after yellow fever vaccination. Using its own MiXCR run on the 5' RACE reads, TCRdb lists one record per CDR3 protein. The sample has 240,000 or so distinct CDR3 sequences; roughly 7.2% are singletons. The sample here was CD4+ T cells sorted from PBMCs, taken 15 days after the yellow fever booster vaccination. The receptors shown here come from a man younger than 40 who received the YFV17D yellow fever vaccine. The CDR3 runs from the conserved cysteine through the conserved F or W. The order of the fields is J gene, V gene, CDR3 protein.

j_call: TRBJ2-2
v_call: TRBV29-1
cdr3_aa: CSAGTALSGELFF

j_call: TRBJ2-1
v_call: TRBV10-2
cdr3_aa: CASSDAASGNNEQFF

j_call: TRBJ2-5
v_call: TRBV30
cdr3_aa: CAWSVVSDRGAAQYF

j_call: TRBJ2-5
v_call: TRBV12-3/TRBV12-4
cdr3_aa: CASREGPLGTQYF

j_call: TRBJ1-1
v_call: TRBV5-1
cdr3_aa: CASSLGSTRSNTEAFF

j_call: TRBJ2-1
v_call: TRBV20-1
cdr3_aa: CSARDYPREYYNEQFF

j_call: TRBJ2-3
v_call: TRBV7-2
cdr3_aa: CASSSGLAGGSDTQYF

j_call: TRBJ2-3
v_call: TRBV30
cdr3_aa: CAWSWGTTQYF

j_call: TRBJ2-3
v_call: TRBV5-4
cdr3_aa: CASSLTRDPTDTQYF

j_call: TRBJ1-5
v_call: TRBV27
cdr3_aa: CASSYSDSNQPQHF

j_call: TRBJ2-5
v_call: TRBV10-3
cdr3_aa: CAISDLGGKQETQYF

j_call: TRBJ2-2
v_call: TRBV29-1
cdr3_aa: CSVVRIRGGELFF

j_call: TRBJ2-1
v_call: TRBV21-1
cdr3_aa: CASSTSRKKETYNEQFF

j_call: TRBJ2-6
v_call: TRBV10-3
cdr3_aa: CAITTGDGGANVLTF

j_call: TRBJ2-2
v_call: TRBV7-2
cdr3_aa: CASSSMGADTGELFF

j_call: TRBJ1-2
v_call: TRBV20-1
cdr3_aa: CSASLRTGNYGYTF

j_call: TRBJ2-1
v_call: TRBV29-1
cdr3_aa: CSVQGGYNEQFF

j_call: TRBJ2-2
v_call: TRBV12-3/TRBV12-4
cdr3_aa: CASRAGPFTVGGELFF

j_call: TRBJ2-3
v_call: TRBV27
cdr3_aa: CASSSQTINTQYF

j_call: TRBJ2-1
v_call: TRBV7-2
cdr3_aa: CASSLFRASYNEQFF

j_call: TRBJ2-5
v_call: TRBV20-1
cdr3_aa: CSAIGSSGETQYF

j_call: TRBJ2-7
v_call: TRBV20-1
cdr3_aa: CSARDRTAPRQYF

j_call: TRBJ2-3
v_call: TRBV18
cdr3_aa: CASTPTGLDTQYF

j_call: TRBJ2-1
v_call: TRBV12-3/TRBV12-4
cdr3_aa: CASIRDGVGKQFF

j_call: TRBJ2-3
v_call: TRBV30
cdr3_aa: CAWGVSTDTQYF

j_call: TRBJ2-3
v_call: TRBV7-9
cdr3_aa: CASSSGSGYTDTQYF

j_call: TRBJ2-5
v_call: TRBV5-4
cdr3_aa: CASSLAASGTQETQYF

j_call: TRBJ2-5
v_call: TRBV12-3/TRBV12-4
cdr3_aa: CASSPDGTGAFGTQYF

j_call: TRBJ2-5
v_call: TRBV14
cdr3_aa: CASSRGTSNPGTQYF

j_call: TRBJ1-6
v_call: TRBV6-1
cdr3_aa: CASSPGRENSPLHF

j_call: TRBJ2-2
v_call: TRBV11-1
cdr3_aa: CASSPTSGRAVRLFF

j_call: TRBJ2-1
v_call: TRBV20-1
cdr3_aa: CSARVVRTSGRDEQFF

j_call: TRBJ2-1
v_call: TRBV5-4
cdr3_aa: CASSLEPHNEQFF

j_call: TRBJ2-5
v_call: TRBV29-1
cdr3_aa: CSVQDFAGGSGETQYF

j_call: TRBJ2-1
v_call: TRBV5-1
cdr3_aa: CASCPGQADNEQFF

j_call: TRBJ1-2
v_call: TRBV12-3/TRBV12-4
cdr3_aa: CASSQGTYYGYTF

j_call: TRBJ2-7
v_call: TRBV28
cdr3_aa: CASIGLAGGMSSYEQYF

j_call: TRBJ2-1
v_call: TRBV10-3
cdr3_aa: CATSLESSYNEQFF

j_call: TRBJ2-1
v_call: TRBV11-2
cdr3_aa: CASSLGQNNEQFF

j_call: TRBJ2-5
v_call: TRBV10-2
cdr3_aa: CASRERAKTWETQYF

j_call: TRBJ2-5
v_call: TRBV4-2
cdr3_aa: CASSQDGLAGVAETQYF

j_call: TRBJ2-1
v_call: TRBV19
cdr3_aa: CASSPSKTSGSYEQFF

j_call: TRBJ2-1
v_call: TRBV5-1
cdr3_aa: CASALPGPGVSNEQFF

j_call: TRBJ1-4
v_call: TRBV18
cdr3_aa: CASSPRQEGGEKLFF

j_call: TRBJ2-3
v_call: TRBV6-2/TRBV6-3
cdr3_aa: CATAGADTQYF

j_call: TRBJ1-1
v_call: TRBV27
cdr3_aa: CASSFRNRGGMNTEAFF

j_call: TRBJ1-6
v_call: TRBV4-3
cdr3_aa: CASSQADRGKSPLHF

j_call: TRBJ1-1
v_call: TRBV20-1
cdr3_aa: CSARVGGYDTEAFF

j_call: TRBJ2-3
v_call: TRBV20-1
cdr3_aa: CSARQAAGNTQYF

j_call: TRBJ2-3
v_call: TRBV7-2
cdr3_aa: CASSRGSSGTDTQYF

j_call: TRBJ1-5
v_call: TRBV4-1
cdr3_aa: CASSAGQRNQPQHF

j_call: TRBJ1-1
v_call: TRBV7-2
cdr3_aa: CASSSTGGVRAEAFF